This T cell receptor beta chain was found in a study of blood T cell repertoires in COVID-19. Overall study: The United States, Italy and Spain supplied acute and convalescent COVID-19 samples. PBMCs, B-cell-depleted T cells, or T cells were the source of the cDNA or gDNA that made up the material.

Germline V gene data show CDR1 as SGHNT and CDR2 as YENEEA. Deletions cut 4 bases from V and 5 bases from J, with 11 bases between. The CDR3 consists of 14 residues. A Seattle source enrolled patients during active infection and followed them longitudinally. The data were produced by immunoSEQ multiplex PCR, yet TCRdb's version contains in-frame clones alone and is incomplete. Of 95,000 or so clones listed, roughly 76% are singletons. The sequencing sample was made of peripheral blood. This chain links TRBV11-3 with TRBJ2-2; D perhaps matches TRBD1 (6 bases). The clonotype was recovered from a man of 80 years or more with COVID-19, enrolled during active disease. CDR3 sequence reads: CASSSNRATGELFF. CDR3 bases: TGTGCCAGCAGCTCGAACAGGGCTACCGGGGAGCTGTTTTTT.